This TCR beta chain was sequenced in a study of patients and donors after allogeneic stem cell transplantation. V lost 1 base, J lost 7 bases, and 5 bases lay in between. Germline CDR1 is SGHTA and CDR2 is FQGNSA. The CDR3 consists of 12 residues. A single record per CDR3 protein comes from TCRdb applying MiXCR to the RT-PCR reads. The repertoire holds 30,000 to 40,000 distinct CDR3 sequences, 30% to 40% seen once, with 76% in the top ten. This clonotype was found a few times. V and J are TRBV7-2 and TRBJ1-5; no clear D. This receptor was identified in a human donor who was either an allogeneic HSCT recipient or a stem cell or donor lymphocyte infusion donor (not recorded which). It is not recorded whose cells these are; they may come from a transplant donor. The sample comprised blood, either unsorted or a sorted T cell fraction (not recorded which). This CDR3 is CASSLVRQPQHF. The CDR3 DNA reads TGTGCCAGCAGCTTAGTAAGGCAGCCCCAGCATTTT. The full variable domain, its missing parts supplied by reference TRBV7-2 and TRBJ1-5, is GAGVSQSPSNKVTEKGKDVELRCDPISGHTALYWYRQSLGQGLEFLIYFQGNSAPDKSGLPSDRFSAERTGGSVSTLTIQRTQQEDSAVYLCASSLVRQPQHFGDGTRLSIL.